This TCR beta chain was sequenced during a study of cytomegalovirus exposure and HLA in healthy donors. Study results and caveats: Earlier analysis yielded a pattern in which most TCR beta V segments were productive about 87% or about 30% of the time. No immune exposure information besides CMV serostatus was available. HLA alleles showed associations with some 15,000 TCR beta sequences in a later analysis, at a 0.05 false discovery rate.

The PCR ran on 60 Vbeta and 13 Jbeta primers. TCRdb's table, derived via immunoSEQ multiplex PCR, lists solely in-frame clones and lacks some. The sample data list around 70,000 clones. With regard to this clone: Its target is unknown.

The receptor comes from a man aged 35 to 55 in good health and CMV-seronegative. Source material: PBMCs.

CDR3 in amino acids: CASSPGWAGGPREQFF. CDR3 DNA sequence: TGTGCCAGCAGCCCCGGTTGGGCGGGAGGGCCGCGTGAGCAGTTCTTC. The chain recombines TRBV9 with TRBJ2-1, with TRBD2 matching over 9 bases. CDR1 and CDR2 from the germline V gene are SGDLS and YYNGEE. CDR3 length equals 16 residues. Trimming cost V 4 bases and J 9 bases; bases outside gene matches: 14.